This is a list of T cell receptor beta chains from one sample in a study of CD8+ T cells in alopecia areata. Sequencing used immunoSEQ multiplex PCR; TCRdb keeps in-frame clones, though not all of them. The sample consists of about 88,000 clones, 44% of them appearing once. The source was CD8+ T cells sorted from blood, collected at week 24, from a patient treated with tofacitinib. These receptors were collected from a human donor with alopecia areata. The CDR3 runs from the conserved cysteine through the conserved F or W. The D gene is left open where the match is weak.

v_gene	j_gene	d_gene	CDR3nt	CDR3aa
TRBV5-6	TRBJ2-1	TRBD2	TGTGCCAGCAGCGCCGGGACAGGGACTAGCGGCTGGACCTACAATGAGCAGTTCTTC	CASSAGTGTSGWTYNEQFF
TRBV7-9	TRBJ2-3	-	TGTGCCAGCAGCTTCCTCCAGACAGATACGCAGTATTTT	CASSFLQTDTQYF
TRBV7-6	TRBJ2-5	-	TGTGCCAGCAGCCCGAGAGGTTGGGAGACCCAGTACTTC	CASSPRGWETQYF
TRBV4-1	TRBJ2-3	-	TGCGCCAGCAGCCAAGATTGGAGAGGTACGCAGTATTTT	CASSQDWRGTQYF
TRBV4-2	TRBJ1-1	-	TGTGCCAGCAGCCAGGGGACGCAGGCGGAAGCTTTCTTT	CASSQGTQAEAFF
TRBV7-2	TRBJ2-7	TRBD1	TGTGCCAGCAGCTTGGGACAGCGGCAGGACGAGCAGTACTTC	CASSLGQRQDEQYF
TRBV5-1	TRBJ2-7	-	TGCGCCAGCAGCTTGGCCGTTACTACGAACTCCTACGAGCAGTACTTC	CASSLAVTTNSYEQYF
TRBV27	TRBJ2-7	TRBD2	TGTGCCAGCAGTCCACACCCGAGGACTAGCGGGAGCTGGGACGAGCAGTACTTC	CASSPHPRTSGSWDEQYF
TRBV29-1	TRBJ1-2	-	TGCAGCGTGACGGGGATGATCTTC	CSVTGMIF
TRBV2	TRBJ1-1	TRBD1	TGTGCCAGCGGGGACAGCGAAGCTTTCTTT	CASGDSEAFF
TRBV28	TRBJ2-1	-	TGTGCCAGCCACGAGGGGCTTGAGCAGTTCTTC	CASHEGLEQFF